These 30 T cell receptor beta chains were all obtained from the same sample, sequenced in a study of tumor-infiltrating lymphocytes in primary liver carcinoma. The researchers produced TCR beta cDNA from roughly 550 ng total RNA with a constant-region primer. Libraries covering TCR beta were generated through three nested multiplex PCR rounds (using a slightly modified ARM-PCR). For about 11 cycles apiece, the opening two PCR rounds ran with TRBV1-TRBV30 forward primers and a C-beta reverse primer. TCRdb fed the multiplex PCR reads into MiXCR, producing one record per CDR3 protein. The table lists more than 90,000 distinct CDR3 sequences, about 63% of them singletons. Unsorted bulk tissue of roughly 18-32 mg yielded co-extracted RNA and DNA. The specimen sequenced was liver tumor tissue from sampling region 2. Subset noted: tumor region T2, inferior pole. All receptors derive from an older woman with primary liver carcinoma and hepatitis B virus infection.

In regard to this clonotype: Since a much larger clone is just one base distant, this may be a read error. This sequence joins TRBV5-1 and TRBJ2-7, with a possible D match to TRBD2 (5 bases). The CDR3 has 14 amino acids. CDR1 is SGHRS, CDR2 YFSETQ, per germline. The DNA for the CDR3 is TGCGCCAGCAGCTTGTCCAGAGGGCAATACGATCAGTACTTC. Amino acid sequence: CASSLSRGQYDQYF.

Worth noting for this clonotype: Germline is not matched at one junction end, which may reflect a read error. The J gene is TRBJ1-2, the V gene TRBV29-1; no firm D call. The CDR3 runs to 10 residues. Looked up from germline, CDR1 is SQVTM and CDR2 is ANQGSEA. CDR3 nucleotides: TGCAGTGTTGACGAATCGAGCTGCACCTTC. Encoded protein: CSVDESSCTF.

On this clonotype itself: The germline gene is not matched at one end of the junction; a read error may be the cause. This chain links TRBV28 with TRBJ2-3; tentative D call: TRBD2 (5 bases). Germline V gene data show CDR1 as MDHEN and CDR2 as SYDVKM. This CDR3 comprises 17 residues. CDR3 in amino acids: CAISPASGISSTVTQYF. CDR3 bases: TGTGCCATCAGTCCCGCGTCCGGGATATCATCCACAGTTACGCAGTATTTT.

Comment on this clonotype: Lacking the conserved final phenylalanine or tryptophan, this CDR3 likely reflects a read error. The DNA is left out, because the CDR3 cannot be placed on it with certainty; the CDR3 is given as TCRdb lists it. This chain joins TRBV5-4 and TRBJ2-7; the D call TRBD1 from the table was never checked on the DNA. Germline V CDR1 and CDR2: SGHNT, YYREEE (reference sequence). The CDR3 length is 14 residues, termini included. This chain's CDR3 is CASSLGAGGYEQCS.

This clonotype was seen ten or more times. This chain uses TRBV11-2 with TRBJ2-4; a weak D match, TRBD2 (6 bases). CDR1 is SGHAT, CDR2 FQNNGV, per germline. This CDR3 spans 17 amino acids. V gave up 2 bases and J gave up 0 bases, with 14 bases separating them. The CDR3 spells CASSLSTGDLAKNIQYF. In nucleotides, the CDR3 is TGTGCCAGCAGCTTATCTACCGGGGACTTAGCCAAAAACATTCAGTACTTC.

This chain uses TRBV4-1 with TRBJ1-4; D possibly corresponds to TRBD1 (5 bases). V lost 0 bases to trimming and J lost 7 bases, with 24 bases between them. This CDR3 comprises 19 residues. From germline, CDR1 is MGHRA and CDR2 YSYEKL. The CDR3 region has the DNA TGCGCCAGCAGCCAAGATCTGACACGAGGGCGCAGGGATAGTGAAAAACTGTTTTTT. It encodes CASSQDLTRGRRDSEKLFF.

This clonotype appeared once. Its ends do not fully match the called genes, so a read error is possible. The chain combines TRBV28 with TRBJ2-7; 9 bases map to TRBD2. This CDR3 contains 17 residues. Germline-derived CDR1 and CDR2 are MDHEN and SYDVKM. The CDR3 nucleotides read TGTGCCAGCAATTTATACTCGAGACTAGCGGATACCTACGAGCAGTACTTC. This translates into CASNLYSRLADTYEQYF.

Comment on this clonotype: One end of the junction varies from germline; a read error may be responsible. The CDR3 coding sequence is TGTGCCAGCAGATGGGGGGCCGACACTGAAGCTCTCTTT. It encodes CASRWGADTEALF. This chain links TRBV6-1 with TRBJ1-1; TRBD1 might be the D (6 bases). The germline gives CDR1 MNHNS, CDR2 SASEGT. The CDR3 spans 13 residues.

The chain carries TRBV7-2 and TRBJ1-5, with D perhaps matching TRBD1 (5 bases). The germline V and J ends were trimmed by 2 bases and 3 bases, with 11 bases remaining between them. This CDR3 is 15 amino acids long. Germline CDR1 is SGHTA and CDR2 is FQGNSA. The CDR3 spells CASSLWRQYNQPQHF. For the CDR3, the DNA is TGTGCCAGCAGCTTATGGAGACAGTACAATCAGCCCCAGCATTTT.

Concerning this clonotype itself: Compared with germline, one end of the junction differs, possibly owing to a read error. V and J are TRBV12-3 or TRBV12-4 and TRBJ2-1, with TRBD2 matching 10 bases. The CDR3 length is 18 residues. In nucleotides, the CDR3 is TGTGCCAGCGGTTTGGAGCGGGAGGGCCGCCGATCCTACAATGAGCACTTCTTC. Translating gives CASGLEREGRRSYNEHFF.

The CDR3 here is CASSLSIGQYEQYF. In DNA form, the CDR3 reads TGCGCCAGCAGCCTGTCCATAGGGCAATACGAGCAGTACTTC. The chain joins TRBV5-1 to TRBJ2-7, with D hard to call. The CDR3 is 14 residues long. The ends were cut back, 4 bases at V and 4 bases at J, with 15 bases in the middle. Germline lookup yields CDR1 SGHRS and CDR2 YFSETQ. Combining the CDR3 with reference TRBV5-1 and TRBJ2-7 gives the whole variable domain KAGVTQTPRYLIKTRGQQVTLSCSPISGHRSVSWYQQTPGQGLQFLFEYFSETQRNKGNFPGRFSGRQFSNSRSEMNVSTLELGDSALYLCASSLSIGQYEQYFGPGTRLTVT.

Details on this clonotype: The junction and the germline gene differ at one end; a read error may be behind it. V gene TRBV29-1 combines with J gene TRBJ2-7, with TRBD2 matching over 14 bases. Germline-derived CDR1 and CDR2 are SQVTM and ANQGSEA. This CDR3 is 16 amino acids long. The CDR3 sequence: CSVEGLAGVSAYEQYF. CDR3 DNA: TGCAGCGTTGAGGGACTAGCGGGAGTGAGTGCCTACGAGCAGTATTTC.

A single count supports this clonotype. Lacking the conserved final phenylalanine or tryptophan, this CDR3 likely reflects a read error. The chain employs TRBV28 and TRBJ1-1; the match to TRBD1 covers 9 bases. The CDR3 totals 15 residues. Germline V gives CDR1 MDHEN, CDR2 SYDVKM. The CDR3 region is CASSPTGQGNIEAFL. DNA of the CDR3: TGTGCCAGCAGTCCGACGGGACAGGGTAACATTGAAGCTTTCTTG.

This clonotype appeared once. A read error is possible here, since a much larger clone lies one base away. The chain couples TRBV7-9 to TRBJ2-3, with TRBD1 matching over 8 bases. Germline loops: CDR1 SEHNR, CDR2 FQNEAQ (reference sequence). V lost 9 bases and J lost 3; bases outside the gene matches: 11. The CDR3 consists of 15 residues. The CDR3 sequence: CARSPTGGRTDTQYF. CDR3 DNA: TGTGCCAGGAGCCCAACAGGGGGTAGGACAGATACGCAGTATTTT.

This clonotype was picked up many times. The chain couples TRBV5-6 to TRBJ2-5; the D is unclear. The CDR3 has 14 residues. Trimming took off 2 bases at V and 0 bases at J, with 8 bases between the two ends. In germline, CDR1 is SGHDT, CDR2 YYEEEE. CDR3 in amino acids: CASSFMTDQETQYF. The CDR3 bases are TGTGCCAGCAGCTTCATGACGGACCAAGAGACCCAGTACTTC.

The gene calls are TRBV7-9 and TRBJ2-7, with a tentative D call TRBD1 (6 bases). CDR1 SEHNR and CDR2 FQNEAQ come from the germline V gene (reference sequence). Deletions cut 6 bases from V and 2 bases from J, with 11 bases between. This CDR3 is built from 13 residues. CDR3 sequence reads: CASRRDTTYEQYF. Here the CDR3 DNA reads TGTGCCAGCAGACGGGACACAACCTACGAGCAGTACTTC. Full variable domain (outside the CDR3, taken from reference TRBV7-9 and TRBJ2-7): DTGVSQNPRHKITKRGQNVTFRCDPISEHNRLYWYRQTLGQGPEFLTYFQNEAQLEKSRLLSDRFSAERPKGSFSTLEIQRTEQGDSAMYLCASRRDTTYEQYFGPGTRLTVT.

This clonotype was seen more than once but under ten times. The chain recombines TRBV2 with TRBJ1-5; tentative D call: TRBD1 (6 bases). CDR3 length: 13 amino acids. Germline assignment: CDR1 SNHLY and CDR2 FYNNEI. The germline V and J ends were trimmed by 4 bases and 4 bases, with 8 bases remaining between them. In nucleotides, the CDR3 is TGTGCCAGCAGTGCACAGGGAAATCAGCCCCAGCATTTT. This translates into CASSAQGNQPQHF.

In the case of this clonotype: The junction differs from germline at one of its ends, possibly a read error. The chain links TRBV11-2 to TRBJ2-3; 14 nucleotides match TRBD2. The CDR3 spans 16 residues. Germline values: CDR1 SGHAT, CDR2 FQNNGV. The CDR3 sequence: CASRPGTSGSTDMQYF. DNA for the CDR3: TGCGCCAGCAGACCAGGGACTAGCGGGAGCACAGATATGCAGTATTTT.

Turning to this clonotype: Mismatch with germline at one junction end may stem from a read error. This chain connects TRBV29-1 to TRBJ2-1, with 7 bases lining up with TRBD1. The CDR3 length is 13 residues. CDR1 is SQVTM and CDR2 is ANQGSEA in the germline V gene. CDR3 residues: CSVGGQSSDGQLF. CDR3 coding DNA: TGCAGCGTTGGGGGACAGTCCTCGGATGGGCAGCTCTTC.

Regarding this clonotype: A much larger clone differs by one base, so this may be a read error. The J gene is TRBJ2-7, the V gene TRBV5-1; 7 bases align to TRBD1. V lost 1 base to trimming and J lost 2 bases; unmatched junction nucleotides: 3. Germline V CDR1 and CDR2: SGHRS, YFSETQ. This CDR3 comprises 14 residues. The CDR3 DNA reads TGCGCCAGCAGCTTGACAGGGGATACCTACGAGCAGTACTTC. Translating gives CASSLTGDTYEQYF.

This clonotype was detected ten times or more. This sequence joins TRBV25-1 and TRBJ2-4; TRBD1 matches 9 bases. This CDR3 has 14 residues. CDR1 and CDR2 (germline): MGHDK, SYGVNS. V shed 7 bases and J 8 bases; nucleotides not matched to a gene: 9. In nucleotides, the CDR3 is TGTGCCAGCACCTCCCTGGACAGGGGTGACATTCAGTACTTC. Protein sequence: CASTSLDRGDIQYF.

The rearrangement joins TRBV11-1 to TRBJ2-7; 10 bases are a match to TRBD2. V lost 8 bases to trimming and J lost 6 bases; unmatched junction nucleotides: 10. Germline V CDR1 and CDR2: SGHAT, FQDESV (reference sequence). The CDR3 totals 14 residues. CDR3 in DNA: TGTGCCAGCGTCTTAGACCTAGCGGGAGTCGAGCAGTACGTC. Its translation is CASVLDLAGVEQYV.

There are many counts of this clonotype. The V and J genes are TRBV6-1 and TRBJ2-1, with TRBD1 identical over 11 bases. The CDR3 sequence is 17 residues long. Germline loops: CDR1 MNHNS, CDR2 SASEGT. Trimming took 4 bases from V and 6 from J; bases not matched to a gene: 11. The chain's CDR3 is CASSVFGGTGGFNEQFF. The CDR3 bases are TGTGCCAGCAGTGTTTTCGGAGGGACAGGGGGATTCAATGAGCAGTTCTTC.

Notes on this clonotype: Compared with germline, one end of the junction differs, possibly owing to a read error. This sequence joins TRBV11-2 and TRBJ2-5; possibly TRBD2 for D (5 bases). CDR3 length: 16 residues. Germline loops: CDR1 SGHAT, CDR2 FQNNGV. CDR3 residues: CASSYSRGSVRETHSF. CDR3 in DNA: TGTGCCAGCAGCTACTCCCGTGGTAGCGTGAGAGAGACCCACTCCTTC.

As concerns this clonotype: The CDR3 does not end in the conserved phenylalanine or tryptophan, so this is likely a read error. The DNA is omitted, as the CDR3 cannot be located on it reliably, and the CDR3 follows TCRdb's listing. The V call is TRBV11-2, the J call TRBJ2-1; the D segment call TRBD1 is taken from the table without a DNA check. The germline V gene encodes CDR1 SGHAT and CDR2 FQNNGV. With termini counted, the CDR3 has 16 amino acids. CDR3 in amino acids: CASSRLSPEVANEQLS.

With respect to this clonotype: A junction end diverges from the germline sequence, so it may reflect a read error. This chain joins TRBV12-3 or TRBV12-4 and TRBJ2-7, with D perhaps assigned TRBD1 or TRBD2 (5 bases each). This CDR3 spans 12 amino acids. CDR3 region: CSSSFRGYERYF. CDR3 nucleotide sequence: TGTTCCAGCAGCTTTCGGGGCTACGAGCGGTACTTC.

Regarding this clonotype: One end of the junction fails to match germline, which may point to a read error. The chain uses TRBV11-2 and TRBJ2-1; 7 nucleotides match TRBD1. There are 13 residues in the CDR3. Germline V lookup: CDR1 SGHAT, CDR2 FQNNGV. CDR3 DNA: TGTGCCAGCAGCTTGGACAGGTATGATGAGCAGCTCTTC. Translation: CASSLDRYDEQLF.

The chain employs TRBV6-1 and TRBJ2-7; D is unresolved. Germline V CDR1 and CDR2: MNHNS, SASEGT. V lost 5 bases to trimming and J lost 2 bases, with 16 bases between them. The CDR3 consists of 15 residues. The CDR3 DNA sequence: TGTGCCAGCAGTCATCCGGCAGGCAGAGCCTACGAGCAGTACTTC. Translating it yields CASSHPAGRAYEQYF.

As concerns this clonotype: The conserved phenylalanine or tryptophan normally closing the CDR3 is absent here, so this likely arose from a read error. The J gene is TRBJ2-7, the V gene TRBV29-1; perhaps TRBD1 as D (7 bases). The CDR3 length is 13 residues. CDR1 is SQVTM and CDR2 is ANQGSEA in the germline V gene. V lost 6 bases and J 6 bases, leaving 18 bases between the germline ends. CDR3 sequence: CSVGGGRIGEQYS. The DNA of the CDR3 is TGCAGCGTCGGAGGGGGCAGGATTGGCGAGCAGTACTCC.

The V gene is TRBV12-3 or TRBV12-4, the J gene TRBJ2-3; no firm D call. V lost 7 bases, J lost 2 bases, and 13 bases lay in between. CDR3 length: 14 residues. CDR3 amino acids: CASISGGSTDTQYF. The CDR3 region has the DNA TGTGCCAGCATATCGGGCGGATCCACAGATACGCAGTATTTT.